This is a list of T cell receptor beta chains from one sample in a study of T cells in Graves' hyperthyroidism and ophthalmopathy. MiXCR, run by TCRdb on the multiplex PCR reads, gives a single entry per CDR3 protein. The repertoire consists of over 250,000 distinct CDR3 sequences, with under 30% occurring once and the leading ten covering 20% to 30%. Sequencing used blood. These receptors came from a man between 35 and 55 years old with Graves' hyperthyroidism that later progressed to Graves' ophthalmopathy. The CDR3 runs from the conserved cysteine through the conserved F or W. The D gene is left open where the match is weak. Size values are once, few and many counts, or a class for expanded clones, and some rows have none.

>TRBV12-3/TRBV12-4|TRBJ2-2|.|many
CASRGPVGGGELFF
TGTGCCAGCAGGGGGCCGGTGGGAGGCGGGGAGCTGTTTTTT
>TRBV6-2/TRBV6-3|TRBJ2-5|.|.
CASSYVSSGSGTQYF
TGTGCCAGCAGTTACGTGTCGTCGGGGAGCGGGACCCAGTACTTC
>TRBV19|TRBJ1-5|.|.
CASRESGRSNQPQHF
TGTGCCAGTAGGGAGAGCGGGAGGAGCAATCAGCCCCAGCATTTT
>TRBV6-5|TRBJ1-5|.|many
CASTGGFSNQPQHF
TGTGCCAGCACCGGGGGTTTTAGCAATCAGCCCCAGCATTTT
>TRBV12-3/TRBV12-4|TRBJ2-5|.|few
CASSLTFQETQYF
TGTGCCAGCAGTTTGACTTTTCAAGAGACCCAGTACTTC
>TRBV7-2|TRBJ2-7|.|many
CASHYEQYF
TGTGCCAGCCACTACGAGCAGTACTTC
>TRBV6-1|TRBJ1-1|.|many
CASTVYQDIYTEAFF
TGTGCCAGCACCGTTTACCAGGACATATACACTGAAGCTTTCTTT
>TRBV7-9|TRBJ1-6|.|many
CASSTNGQPPPLHF
TGTGCCAGCAGCACCAACGGACAGCCTCCACCCCTCCACTTT
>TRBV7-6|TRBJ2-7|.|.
CASRPKGNYAPVGSDPLYEQYF
TGTGCCAGCAGACCGAAAGGGAATTACGCTCCGGTTGGATCGGACCCCCTTTACGAGCAGTACTTC
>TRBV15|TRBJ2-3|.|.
CATSRDIDTGRTDTQYF
TGTGCCACCAGCAGAGATATCGACACTGGAAGGACAGATACGCAGTATTTT